Presented here are 21 T cell receptor beta chains from one specimen sequenced in a study of blood T cell repertoires in COVID-19. Clones were read by immunoSEQ multiplex PCR, and TCRdb kept only the in-frame ones, dropping some. The sample includes approximately 190,000 clones, nearly 90% of them seen just once. The sequenced sample was peripheral blood. The receptors originated from a woman between 35 and 50 years old who had recovered from COVID-19.

V is TRBV6-5 and J is TRBJ1-2, with TRBD1 as a possible D gene (6 bases). The CDR3 is 14 residues long. V lost 6 bases and J 4 bases, leaving 15 bases between the germline ends. Per the germline V gene, CDR1 is MNHEY and CDR2 is SVGAGI. The chain's CDR3 is CASRARGGLYGYTF. For the CDR3, the DNA is TGTGCCAGCAGGGCGAGGGGGGGTCTCTATGGCTACACCTTC.

The V call is TRBV6-5, the J call TRBJ2-3, with 10 bases fitting TRBD2. CDR1 MNHEY and CDR2 SVGAGI come from the germline V gene. The ends lost 2 bases at V and 4 bases at J; junction bases unmatched: 6. The CDR3 has 16 amino acids. The CDR3 sequence is CASSYGPAGGADTQYF. CDR3 sequence (DNA): TGTGCCAGCAGTTACGGGCCAGCGGGAGGGGCAGATACGCAGTATTTT.

V is TRBV27 and J is TRBJ2-1; D possibly corresponds to TRBD2 (5 bases). The germline V gene encodes CDR1 MNHEY and CDR2 SMNVEV (reference sequence). CDR3 length: 12 residues. V dropped 5 bases and J dropped 10 bases, with 12 bases sitting between them. The CDR3 region is CASSTPRGEQFF. The CDR3 DNA reads TGTGCCAGCAGTACTCCTAGAGGGGAGCAGTTCTTC.

The rearrangement links TRBV5-1 to TRBJ2-1; perhaps TRBD2 as D (6 bases). Germline lookup yields CDR1 SGHRS and CDR2 YFSETQ. The CDR3 runs to 13 residues. V lost 6 bases and J lost 5, with 12 bases in between. CDR3 coding DNA: TGCGCCAGCATGGTTAGCGGAAACAATGAGCAGTTCTTC. As protein: CASMVSGNNEQFF. The full variable domain, its missing parts supplied by reference TRBV5-1 and TRBJ2-1, is KAGVTQTPRYLIKTRGQQVTLSCSPISGHRSVSWYQQTPGQGLQFLFEYFSETQRNKGNFPGRFSGRQFSNSRSEMNVSTLELGDSALYLCASMVSGNNEQFFGPGTRLTVL.

The rearrangement joins TRBV12-3 or TRBV12-4 to TRBJ1-1; D is uncertain. Trimming shortened V by 5 bases and J by 0 bases, and 7 bases separated the two germline ends. This CDR3 region has 13 residues. The CDR3 is CASSLLMNTEAFF. In nucleotides, the CDR3 is TGTGCCAGCAGTCTATTGATGAACACTGAAGCTTTCTTT.

This chain connects TRBV12-3 or TRBV12-4 to TRBJ1-5, with TRBD1 matching over 8 bases. The V gene end was trimmed by 6 bases and the J gene end by 5 bases; junction bases not matched to a gene: 3. The CDR3 runs 13 residues. In DNA form, the CDR3 reads TGTGCCAGCAGGGGACAGGAGGATCAGCCCCAGCATTTT. It yields the protein CASRGQEDQPQHF.

The chain links TRBV25-1 to TRBJ1-2; perhaps TRBD1 as D (5 bases). Germline loops: CDR1 MGHDK, CDR2 SYGVNS. The CDR3 length is 13 residues. Trimming left V 4 bases short and J 1 base short, with 7 bases between. The CDR3 region has the DNA TGTGCCAGCAGTGGGGGACTTAACTATGGCTACACCTTC. Amino acid sequence: CASSGGLNYGYTF.

The gene calls are TRBV19 and TRBJ2-7, with 8 bases lining up with TRBD2. With V trimmed by 3 bases and J by 1 base, 5 bases remained unmatched. The germline V gene encodes CDR1 LNHDA and CDR2 SQIVND (reference sequence). CDR3 length: 15 amino acids. The CDR3 DNA reads TGTGCCAGTAGTATGCGACGGGAGGGTTCCTACGAGCAGTACTTC. Protein: CASSMRREGSYEQYF.

This clone has a single count. The chain links TRBV5-4 to TRBJ1-1, with 12 bases identical to TRBD1. Trimming at V came to 3 bases and at J to 8 bases, leaving 8 bases not matched to a gene. CDR1 SGHNT and CDR2 YYREEE come from the germline V gene (reference sequence). The CDR3 runs 15 residues. The CDR3 nucleotides are TGTGCCAGCAGCTCTGGGGACAGGGGGCGGATAGAAGCTTTCTTT. This sequence encodes CASSSGDRGRIEAFF.

The chain has TRBV30 and TRBJ1-1; D is possibly TRBD1 (6 bases). From germline, CDR1 is GTSNPN and CDR2 SVGIG (reference sequence). The CDR3 length is 13 residues. The ends were cut back, 1 base at V and 9 bases at J, with 15 bases in the middle. CDR3 coding DNA: TGTGCCTGGAGTGCAGGGGCGAGCCGTAAAGCTTTCTTT. This codes for CAWSAGASRKAFF.

In its sample, this clone was seen a few times. The chain combines TRBV4-3 with TRBJ1-1; no reliable D call. Germline V gene sequence: CDR1 LGHNA, CDR2 YSLEER. V was shortened by 0 bases and J by 4 bases, with 12 bases between the two germline ends. The CDR3 spans 15 residues. The CDR3: CASSQEGRLFTEAFF. The CDR3 region has the DNA TGCGCCAGCAGCCAAGAGGGCAGATTGTTCACTGAAGCTTTCTTT.

There are a few counts of this clone. The V call is TRBV4-2, the J call TRBJ2-5; 12 nucleotides line up with TRBD2. The V segment lost 0 bases and the J segment 5 bases; nucleotides outside the gene matches: 4. Germline assignment: CDR1 LGHNA and CDR2 YNFKEQ. The length of the CDR3 is 16 residues. The CDR3 here is CASSQDTGLAGETQYF. The CDR3 nucleotides are TGTGCCAGCAGCCAAGATACGGGACTAGCGGGTGAGACCCAGTACTTC.

This chain uses TRBV18 with TRBJ2-7, with 7 bases matching TRBD2. The CDR3 contains 16 residues. V dropped 6 bases and J dropped 6; count of bases not matched to a gene: 17. Germline CDR1 and CDR2: KGHSH and LQKENI. The CDR3 region is CASSFFSSGYPLEQYF. The CDR3 DNA reads as TGTGCCAGCTCCTTCTTCTCTAGCGGATATCCCCTCGAGCAGTACTTC. Drawing the rest from reference TRBV18 and TRBJ2-7, the complete variable domain is NAGVMQNPRHLVRRRGQEARLRCSPMKGHSHVYWYRQLPEEGLKFMVYLQKENIIDESGMPKERFSAEFPKEGPSILRIQQVVRGDSAAYFCASSFFSSGYPLEQYFGPGTRLTVT.

The chain is built from TRBV28 and TRBJ1-5, with 7 bases fitting TRBD1. This CDR3 has 14 amino acids. Germline values: CDR1 MDHEN, CDR2 SYDVKM. Unmatched junction bases numbered 9, after V lost 7 bases and J lost 6 bases. The CDR3 reads CASTQQGLGQPQHF. In nucleotides, the CDR3 is TGTGCCAGCACGCAACAGGGGTTGGGTCAGCCCCAGCATTTT.

The genes are TRBV2 and TRBJ1-6; no firm D call. Germline loops: CDR1 SNHLY, CDR2 FYNNEI. This CDR3 spans 15 amino acids. V was pared by 3 bases and J by 7 bases, with 13 bases between. DNA of the CDR3: TGTGCCAGCAGTGATATTGGGAGCCCGAATTCACCCCTCCACTTT. Its protein product is CASSDIGSPNSPLHF.

V gene TRBV24-1 combines with J gene TRBJ2-2, with a tentative D call TRBD1 (6 bases). Trimming left V 9 bases short and J 1 base short, with 11 bases between. Germline CDR1 and CDR2: KGHDR and SFDVKD. This CDR3 comprises 14 residues. The CDR3 DNA follows: TGTGCCACCGGGGGCGGAAAGAACACCGGGGAGCTGTTTTTT. It encodes CATGGGKNTGELFF.

This chain links TRBV7-2 with TRBJ2-2; D not certain. Per germline, CDR1 SGHTA and CDR2 FQGNSA. V was trimmed by 5 bases and J by 0 bases, leaving 4 bases between them. The CDR3 covers 13 residues. The CDR3 is CASSPSNTGELFF. The CDR3 bases are TGTGCCAGCAGCCCATCGAACACCGGGGAGCTGTTTTTT.

This rearrangement joins TRBV11-1 to TRBJ2-3, with 9 bases fitting TRBD2. CDR3 length: 16 residues. Germline CDR1 SGHAT, CDR2 FQDESV (reference sequence). The J segment lost 4 bases and the V segment lost 5 bases, leaving 10 bases of the junction unmatched. CDR3 sequence: CASSTIAGVEADTQYF. CDR3 bases: TGTGCCAGCAGCACTATAGCGGGAGTTGAGGCAGATACGCAGTATTTT. The full variable domain, its missing parts supplied by reference TRBV11-1 and TRBJ2-3, is EAEVAQSPRYKITEKSQAVAFWCDPISGHATLYWYRQILGQGPELLVQFQDESVVDDSQLPKDRFSAERLKGVDSTLKIQPAELGDSAMYLCASSTIAGVEADTQYFGPGTRLTVL.

V is TRBV6-5 and J is TRBJ2-6; D call uncertain. CDR3 length: 15 residues. Deletions cut 2 bases from V and 0 bases from J, with 5 bases between. Germline CDR1 MNHEY, CDR2 SVGAGI. CDR3 DNA: TGTGCCAGCAGTTACGGCATCTCTGGGGCCAACGTCCTGACTTTC. Translation gives CASSYGISGANVLTF.

The chain is built from TRBV19 and TRBJ2-4, with a possible D match to TRBD2 (6 bases). V lost 6 bases, J lost 5 bases, and 11 bases lay in between. Per germline, CDR1 LNHDA and CDR2 SQIVND (reference sequence). The CDR3 has 13 amino acids. Written as DNA, the CDR3 is TGTGCCAGTAGCGGGAGAGAGGAAAACATTCAGTACTTC. Protein sequence: CASSGREENIQYF.

V and J are TRBV9 and TRBJ2-7; 8 bases fit TRBD2. With V trimmed by 2 bases and J by 3 bases, 7 bases remained unmatched. The CDR3 is 15 residues long. CDR1 is SGDLS and CDR2 is YYNGEE in the germline V gene. The CDR3 sequence is CASSVTSVSFYEQYF. CDR3 nucleotide sequence: TGTGCCAGCAGCGTGACTAGCGTCTCTTTCTACGAGCAGTACTTC.